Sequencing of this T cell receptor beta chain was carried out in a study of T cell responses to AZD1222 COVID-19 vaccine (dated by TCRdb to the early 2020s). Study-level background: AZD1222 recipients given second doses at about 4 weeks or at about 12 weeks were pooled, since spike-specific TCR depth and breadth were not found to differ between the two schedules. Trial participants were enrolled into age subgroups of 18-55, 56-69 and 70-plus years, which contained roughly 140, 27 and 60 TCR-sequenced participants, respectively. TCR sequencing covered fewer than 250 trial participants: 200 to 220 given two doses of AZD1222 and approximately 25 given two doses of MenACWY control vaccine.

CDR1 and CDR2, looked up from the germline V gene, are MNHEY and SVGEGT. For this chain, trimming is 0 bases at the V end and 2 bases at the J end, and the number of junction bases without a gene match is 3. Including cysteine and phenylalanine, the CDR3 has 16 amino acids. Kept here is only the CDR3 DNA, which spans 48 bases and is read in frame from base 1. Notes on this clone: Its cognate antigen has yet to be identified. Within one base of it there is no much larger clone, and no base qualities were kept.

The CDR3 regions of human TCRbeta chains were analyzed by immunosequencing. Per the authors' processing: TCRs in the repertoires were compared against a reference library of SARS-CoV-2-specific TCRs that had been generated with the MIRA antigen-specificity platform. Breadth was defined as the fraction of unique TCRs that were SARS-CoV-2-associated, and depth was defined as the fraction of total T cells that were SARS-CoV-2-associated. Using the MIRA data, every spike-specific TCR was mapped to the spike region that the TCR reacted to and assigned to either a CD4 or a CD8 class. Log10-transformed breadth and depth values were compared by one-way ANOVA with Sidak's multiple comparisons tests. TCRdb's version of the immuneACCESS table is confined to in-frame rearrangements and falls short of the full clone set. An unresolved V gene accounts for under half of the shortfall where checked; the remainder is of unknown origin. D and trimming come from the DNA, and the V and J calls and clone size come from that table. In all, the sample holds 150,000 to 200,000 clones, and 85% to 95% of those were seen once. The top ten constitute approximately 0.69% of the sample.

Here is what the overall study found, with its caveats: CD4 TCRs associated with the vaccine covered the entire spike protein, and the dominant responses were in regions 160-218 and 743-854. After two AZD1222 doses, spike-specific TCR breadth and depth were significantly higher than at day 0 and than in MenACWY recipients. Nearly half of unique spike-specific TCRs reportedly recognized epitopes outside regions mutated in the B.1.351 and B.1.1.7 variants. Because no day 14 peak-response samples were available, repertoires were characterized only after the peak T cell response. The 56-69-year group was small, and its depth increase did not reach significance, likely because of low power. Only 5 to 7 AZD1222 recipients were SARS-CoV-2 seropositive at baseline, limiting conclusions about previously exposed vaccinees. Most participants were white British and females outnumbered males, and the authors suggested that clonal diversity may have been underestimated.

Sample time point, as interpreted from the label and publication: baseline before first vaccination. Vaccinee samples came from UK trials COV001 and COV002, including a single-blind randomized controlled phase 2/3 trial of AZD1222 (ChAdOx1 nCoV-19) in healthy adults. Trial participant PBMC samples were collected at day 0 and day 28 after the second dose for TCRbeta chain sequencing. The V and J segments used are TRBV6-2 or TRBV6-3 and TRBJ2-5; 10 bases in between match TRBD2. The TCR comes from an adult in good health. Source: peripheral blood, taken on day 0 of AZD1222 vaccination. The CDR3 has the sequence CASSYSLAGVQETQYF. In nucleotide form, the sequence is TGTGCCAGCAGTTACTCTCTAGCGGGAGTTCAAGAGACCCAGTACTTC.